The entry below describes one T cell receptor beta chain. The antigen remains undetermined. The data belong to a study of PD-1 blockade in mismatch repair-deficient tumors. Study-level points and caveats: After pembrolizumab, tumor-resident clones rose rapidly, then generally contracted before radiologic responses.

PCR or immunohistochemistry showed mismatch repair deficiency in every enrolled patient. TCR sequencing covered a few patients who responded to pembrolizumab. Germline lookup yields CDR1 MNHNS and CDR2 SASEGT. There are 14 residues in the CDR3. Between the trimmed V and J ends, which lost 6 bases and 0 bases, there was a span of 12 bases. TCRdb keeps only in-frame clones here, not all; method: immunoSEQ multiplex PCR. The sample lists around 120,000 clones; about 86% were seen once. The material was peripheral blood, obtained 44 weeks after starting pembrolizumab. The TCR originated in an adult with mismatch repair-deficient cancer. This chain links TRBV6-1 with TRBJ2-7, with unresolved D. The CDR3 sequence is CASSYGRSSYEQYF. As DNA, the CDR3 is TGTGCCAGCAGCTACGGACGGAGCTCCTACGAGCAGTACTTC.